What follows are 24 T cell receptor beta chains derived from one specimen sequenced in a study of PD-L1 blockade in urothelial cancer. Some clones are missing from TCRdb's copy, which holds only in-frame ones; the method was immunoSEQ multiplex PCR. The sample gives around 45,000 clones, 88% of which show up once; 13% to 15% is in the top ten. The sample in question was PBMCs, obtained around atezolizumab (anti-PD-L1) treatment. All receptors derive from a woman in her sixties with urothelial cancer.

The V gene is TRBV28, the J gene TRBJ2-3, with a possible D match to TRBD1 (6 bases). Germline V lookup: CDR1 MDHEN, CDR2 SYDVKM. This CDR3 is built from 16 residues. With 5 bases removed from V and 3 bases from J, the gap between germline ends came to 18 bases. In DNA form, the CDR3 reads TGTGCCAGCAGTCAAGACAGGACACCGGTTACAGATACGCAGTATTTT. This translates into CASSQDRTPVTDTQYF.

V is TRBV5-1 and J is TRBJ1-1; 8 bases match TRBD1. This CDR3 comprises 14 residues. The ends lost 4 bases at V and 1 base at J; junction bases unmatched: 3. The germline gives CDR1 SGHRS, CDR2 YFSETQ. The CDR3 sequence: CASSLDRGNTEAFF. The CDR3 coding sequence is TGCGCCAGCAGCCTAGACAGGGGGAACACTGAAGCTTTCTTT.

As for this clone: This specimen includes other DNA sequences encoding the same CDR3. The chain carries TRBV19 and TRBJ2-7, with 10 nucleotides matching TRBD1. Trimming took 2 bases from V and 0 from J; bases not matched to a gene: 4. In germline, CDR1 is LNHDA, CDR2 SQIVND (reference sequence). The CDR3 consists of 16 residues. The CDR3 region is CASSIWGQGSSYEQYF. The CDR3 nucleotides read TGTGCCAGTAGTATATGGGGACAGGGGAGCTCCTACGAGCAGTACTTC. The variable domain in full, with the rest retrieved from reference TRBV19 and TRBJ2-7, is DGGITQSPKYLFRKEGQNVTLSCEQNLNHDAMYWYRQDPGQGLRLIYYSQIVNDFQKGDIAEGYSVSREKKESFPLTVTSAQKNPTAFYLCASSIWGQGSSYEQYFGPGTRLTVT.

This clone came up once. V and J are TRBV11-3 and TRBJ2-7; 7 positions match TRBD2. J gave up 2 bases and V 1 base, and 5 bases lay outside the gene matches. The CDR3 spans 15 residues. The V gene's germline CDR1 is SGHNT and CDR2 YENEEA. The CDR3 is CASSLGEGGTYEQYF. CDR3 coding DNA: TGTGCCAGCAGCTTAGGAGAGGGAGGGACCTACGAGCAGTACTTC.

The V gene is TRBV6-5, the J gene TRBJ1-5; TRBD1 is a possible D gene (5 bases). Germline V CDR1 and CDR2: MNHEY, SVGAGI. V was pared by 5 bases and J by 4 bases, with 15 bases between. The CDR3 is 15 amino acids. Here the CDR3 DNA reads TGTGCCAGCAGTCGGACACAGGCCCCGAATCAGCCCCAGCATTTT. This encodes CASSRTQAPNQPQHF.

This clone was seen only a few times. The chain joins TRBV9 to TRBJ2-3; 7 bases match TRBD2. The V gene end was trimmed by 4 bases and the J gene end by 5 bases; junction bases not matched to a gene: 13. The V gene's germline CDR1 is SGDLS and CDR2 YYNGEE. The CDR3 runs 16 residues. The CDR3 DNA is TGTGCCAGCAGCCCCCAGACGCTAGCGGCACAAGATACGCAGTATTTT. Translation: CASSPQTLAAQDTQYF.

A single count supports this clone. The chain joins TRBV18 to TRBJ2-5, with D possibly being TRBD2 (6 bases). Trimming pared 6 bases from V and 1 base from J, leaving 9 bases between. This CDR3 spans 13 amino acids. Germline V gene lookup returns CDR1 KGHSH and CDR2 LQKENI. Here the CDR3 DNA reads TGTGCCAGCTCCATAGCGGCCCAAGAGACCCAGTACTTC. It encodes CASSIAAQETQYF.

V usage is TRBV18 and J usage is TRBJ1-2; 8 positions agree with TRBD1. This CDR3 spans 18 amino acids. Germline assignment: CDR1 KGHSH and CDR2 LQKENI. The ends lost 6 bases at V and 0 bases at J; junction bases unmatched: 15. CDR3 in DNA: TGTGCCAGCTCGCCTAAACCGGGACAGGCCGCCCCTAACTATGGCTACACCTTC. This translates into CASSPKPGQAAPNYGYTF.

This chain joins TRBV2 and TRBJ1-2; D is uncertain. Germline CDR1 SNHLY, CDR2 FYNNEI. Trimming cost V 2 bases and J 7 bases, with 17 bases left between them. The CDR3 runs to 15 residues. The CDR3 here is CASSERGSQLFGYTF. The CDR3 DNA reads TGTGCCAGCAGTGAACGGGGTAGTCAGCTGTTTGGCTACACCTTC. The complete variable domain, with remaining parts taken from reference TRBV2 and TRBJ1-2, reads EPEVTQTPSHQVTQMGQEVILRCVPISNHLYFYWYRQILGQKVEFLVSFYNNEISEKSEIFDDQFSVERPDGSNFTLKIRSTKLEDSAMYFCASSERGSQLFGYTFGSGTRLTVV.

This clone was observed a handful of times. The chain employs TRBV25-1 and TRBJ1-4; D is perhaps TRBD1 (5 bases). The CDR3 runs 15 residues. Germline lookup yields CDR1 MGHDK and CDR2 SYGVNS. The V gene lost 1 base and the J gene lost 3 bases, with 9 bases spanning the gap. The CDR3 is CASSESIGANEKLFF. CDR3 DNA sequence: TGTGCCAGCAGTGAATCTATAGGGGCTAATGAAAAACTGTTTTTT. The full variable domain, with the rest looked up from reference TRBV25-1 and TRBJ1-4, is EADIYQTPRYLVIGTGKKITLECSQTMGHDKMYWYQQDPGMELHLIHYSYGVNSTEKGDLSSESTVSRIRTEHFPLTLESARPSHTSQYLCASSESIGANEKLFFGSGTQLSVL.

This chain uses TRBV4-3 with TRBJ2-7, with D possibly TRBD2 on 6 matching bases. The V gene lost 5 bases and the J gene lost 5 bases, with 16 bases spanning the gap. This CDR3 comprises 14 residues. Germline assignment: CDR1 LGHNA and CDR2 YSLEER. DNA for the CDR3: TGCGCCAGCAGCTGGGACTTGAGAGCTAACGAGCAGTACTTC. Encoded protein: CASSWDLRANEQYF.

This sequence joins TRBV7-9 and TRBJ1-4; D is ambiguous. With 2 bases removed from V and 10 bases from J, the gap between germline ends came to 11 bases. The CDR3 has 13 residues. CDR1 and CDR2 from the germline V gene are SEHNR and FQNEAQ (reference sequence). The CDR3 bases are TGTGCCAGCAGCTTAAGTAACCTAGGAAAACTGTTTTTT. Its translation is CASSLSNLGKLFF. Full variable domain (remainder filled in from reference TRBV7-9 and TRBJ1-4): DTGVSQNPRHKITKRGQNVTFRCDPISEHNRLYWYRQTLGQGPEFLTYFQNEAQLEKSRLLSDRFSAERPKGSFSTLEIQRTEQGDSAMYLCASSLSNLGKLFFGSGTQLSVL.

The chain links TRBV18 to TRBJ1-5; 7 nucleotides match TRBD1. CDR3 length equals 17 residues. The J segment lost 0 bases and the V segment lost 4 bases, leaving 9 bases of the junction unmatched. The germline V gene encodes CDR1 KGHSH and CDR2 LQKENI. The CDR3 DNA reads as TGTGCCAGCTCACAATACGACAGGGTAGATAGCAATCAGCCCCAGCATTTT. It codes for CASSQYDRVDSNQPQHF.

This rearrangement joins TRBV15 to TRBJ2-1; TRBD2 matches 8 bases. V dropped 1 base and J dropped 6; count of bases not matched to a gene: 5. The CDR3 runs 15 residues. CDR1 and CDR2 from the germline V gene are LNHNV and YYDKDF (reference sequence). The DNA for the CDR3 is TGTGCCACCAGCAGAGGGCGGAGCGGGAGCAATGAGCAGTTCTTC. Amino acids: CATSRGRSGSNEQFF.

V is TRBV4-3 and J is TRBJ1-1; no definite D call. Germline lookup yields CDR1 LGHNA and CDR2 YSLEER. V shed 0 bases and J shed 6 bases, with 11 bases lying between them. CDR3 length equals 14 residues. In DNA, the CDR3 is TGCGCCAGCAGCCAAGAGGGCATTTTCCCTGAAGCTTTCTTT. Protein product: CASSQEGIFPEAFF.

As to this clone: The sample carries other DNA sequences with the same CDR3. The V gene is TRBV5-8, the J gene TRBJ1-2, with D perhaps TRBD1 (6 bases). Trimming pared 4 bases from V and 5 bases from J, leaving 12 bases between. Per the germline V gene, CDR1 is SGHTS and CDR2 is YDEGEE. The CDR3 spans 13 residues. The CDR3 DNA reads as TGTGCCAGCAGCACACAGGGTGGTTATGGCTACACCTTC. Protein sequence: CASSTQGGYGYTF. The variable domain in full, with the rest retrieved from reference TRBV5-8 and TRBJ1-2, is EAGVTQSPTHLIKTRGQQATLRCSPISGHTSVYWYQQALGLGLQFLLWYDEGEERNRGNFPPRFSGRQFPNYSSELNVNALELEDSALYLCASSTQGGYGYTFGSGTRLTVV.

This clone occurred once. The chain links TRBV4-1 to TRBJ2-2, with D uncertain. CDR1 and CDR2 from the germline V gene are MGHRA and YSYEKL. V lost 1 base, J lost 9 bases, and 6 bases lay in between. CDR3 length: 12 residues. The CDR3 DNA reads as TGCGCCAGCAGCCAAGGAGAGTGGGAGCTGTTTTTT. Translation gives CASSQGEWELFF.

The chain carries TRBV14 and TRBJ1-1, with 7 bases fitting TRBD1. Trimming took 2 bases from V and 7 from J; bases not matched to a gene: 7. The CDR3 spans 14 residues. CDR1 and CDR2 (germline): SGHDN, FVKESK. The CDR3 DNA sequence: TGTGCCAGCAGCCAAAGGGGGCTACCCTTTGAAGCTTTCTTT. Translating it yields CASSQRGLPFEAFF.

The chain employs TRBV6-5 and TRBJ2-3; 9 bases fit TRBD1. The V gene's germline CDR1 is MNHEY and CDR2 SVGAGI. V dropped 6 bases and J dropped 4; count of bases not matched to a gene: 8. The CDR3 runs 15 residues. This CDR3 reads CASRAGTGRADTQYF. Written as DNA, the CDR3 is TGTGCCAGCAGAGCCGGGACAGGGCGGGCAGATACGCAGTATTTT.

The chain is built from TRBV19 and TRBJ1-6, with D maybe TRBD1 (6 bases). This CDR3 comprises 14 residues. The V end was cut by 5 bases, the J end by 6 bases, with 11 bases between. Germline CDR1 LNHDA, CDR2 SQIVND (reference sequence). The CDR3 coding sequence is TGTGCCAGTAGTCAGCAGGGGCGTAATTCACCCCTCCACTTT. Its translation: CASSQQGRNSPLHF.

V usage is TRBV29-1 and J usage is TRBJ2-1; 7 bases align to TRBD1. The CDR3 is made up of 14 amino acids. Per the germline V gene, CDR1 is SQVTM and CDR2 is ANQGSEA. Germline trimming cut 0 bases from V and 6 bases from J; bases unmatched to any gene: 5. The CDR3 coding sequence is TGCAGCGTTGAAGATGTCAACAGGGGCAATGAGCAGTTCTTC. Translation gives CSVEDVNRGNEQFF.

The chain links TRBV5-1 to TRBJ1-4, with a weak D call TRBD1 (5 bases). The germline V gene has CDR1 SGHRS and CDR2 YFSETQ. This CDR3 has 14 amino acids. Trimming cost V 0 bases and J 5 bases, with 8 bases left between them. The CDR3 DNA reads TGCGCCAGCAGCTTGGGACAGAGCAATGAAAAACTGTTTTTT. Translated: CASSLGQSNEKLFF.

This clone appeared a single time. The chain is built from TRBV6-1 and TRBJ2-7; D call uncertain. Germline CDR1 and CDR2: MNHNS and SASEGT. Trimming took off 4 bases at V and 3 bases at J, with 7 bases between the two ends. This CDR3 comprises 12 residues. The CDR3 is CASSVYNYEQYF. CDR3 DNA sequence: TGTGCCAGCAGTGTATACAACTACGAGCAGTACTTC.

The V call is TRBV7-9, the J call TRBJ2-5; 7 bases are shared with TRBD1. The V gene end was trimmed by 5 bases and the J gene end by 4 bases; junction bases not matched to a gene: 10. The CDR3 spans 15 residues. The germline CDR1 and CDR2 sequences are SEHNR and FQNEAQ (reference sequence). The CDR3 DNA follows: TGTGCCAGCAGCCCGTGGGGACAGTCGGGAGAGACCCAGTACTTC. It encodes CASSPWGQSGETQYF.